Listed below are T cell receptor beta chains from one sample, sequenced in a study of blood T cell repertoires in COVID-19. The method was immunoSEQ multiplex PCR; TCRdb's version includes in-frame clones alone and lacks a portion of them. The profile shows around 50,000 clones, about 85% of them singletons. Sequencing was done on a sample of peripheral blood. The receptors were gathered from a man between 40 and 49 years old with active COVID-19. Both conserved end residues are part of each CDR3. D genes are given only for firm matches. Only some rows state a clone size, as once, few, many or a class for expanded clones.

v_call	d_call	clone_size	j_call	cdr3_nt	cdr3_aa
TRBV19	TRBD2	few	TRBJ2-7	TGTGCCAGTAGTCCGGGACTAGTCGACGAGCAGTACTTC	CASSPGLVDEQYF
TRBV4-1	.	.	TRBJ1-2	TGCGCCAGCAGCCAAATTCGGAAACGGGATGGCTACACCTTC	CASSQIRKRDGYTF
TRBV2	.	.	TRBJ2-3	TGTGCCAGCAGTGAAGACGGGGGTTCAGATACGCAGTATTTT	CASSEDGGSDTQYF
TRBV7-9	.	.	TRBJ1-3	TGTGCCAGCAGCCCCATTGCCCTCGGTGGAAACACCATATATTTT	CASSPIALGGNTIYF
TRBV5-1	TRBD2	.	TRBJ2-2	TGCGCCAGCAGCGGTCCTAGCGGGACGAACACCGGGGAGCTGTTTTTT	CASSGPSGTNTGELFF
TRBV11-2	.	.	TRBJ2-2	TGTGCCAGCAGCTTCTGGCTAGCAGATGACGCCGGGGAGCTGTTTTTT	CASSFWLADDAGELFF
TRBV29-1	TRBD1	.	TRBJ2-7	TGCAGCGTTGCGGGGACAGGTCCCTACGAGCAGTACTTC	CSVAGTGPYEQYF
TRBV28	TRBD1	.	TRBJ1-1	TGTGCCAGCAGTGCCTGGGACAGGAACACTGAAGCTTTCTTT	CASSAWDRNTEAFF
TRBV2	.	.	TRBJ2-3	TGTGCCAGCAGTGAGCGGGGACAGCGGTTGACAGATACGCAGTATTTT	CASSERGQRLTDTQYF
TRBV19	.	.	TRBJ1-5	TGTGCCAGTAGTATGATGCAGGTCCTTAACAATCAGCCCCAGCATTTT	CASSMMQVLNNQPQHF
TRBV6-1	.	.	TRBJ2-1	TGTGCCAGCAGTGAATTGGGGCCCCGCCAAAATGAGCAGTTCTTC	CASSELGPRQNEQFF